The 25 T cell receptor beta chains below come from one sample, sequenced in a study of shared clonotypes between healthy human individuals. Here immunoSEQ multiplex PCR was the method, and the copy in TCRdb shows in-frame clones only, minus some. The table records roughly 2 million clones, roughly 96% of them present only once. Material: naive CD4+ T cells sorted from blood. Subset meaning: CD45RA+ positively selected. The receptors originated from a young man in good health.

This chain links TRBV27 with TRBJ2-1; D ambiguous. Germline assignment: CDR1 MNHEY and CDR2 SMNVEV (reference sequence). There are 15 residues in the CDR3. V gave up 5 bases and J gave up 2 bases, with 13 bases separating them. The CDR3 region has the DNA TGTGCCAGCAGTCCCCGAAGCAGCCCCTACAATGAGCAGTTCTTC. This codes for CASSPRSSPYNEQFF.

The CDR3 DNA sequence: TGCGCCAGCAGCTTGGGTGGGCGGGGATCCGGCTACGAGCAGTACTTC. This gives the protein CASSLGGRGSGYEQYF. The chain recombines TRBV5-1 with TRBJ2-7, with D perhaps TRBD2 (6 bases). The CDR3 loop spans 16 amino acids. Germline lookup yields CDR1 SGHRS and CDR2 YFSETQ. Trimming cost V 0 bases and J 3 bases, with 16 bases left between them.

J is TRBJ1-5 and V is TRBV10-3; unclear D gene. Germline values: CDR1 ENHRY, CDR2 SYGVKD. The length of the CDR3 is 14 residues. V lost 0 bases and J 3 bases, leaving 6 bases between the germline ends. The CDR3 sequence: CAISESNPNQPQHF. The CDR3 DNA follows: TGTGCCATCAGTGAGTCGAATCCCAATCAGCCCCAGCATTTT.

The chain joins TRBV10-3 to TRBJ1-1; tentative D call: TRBD1 (5 bases). The germline V and J ends were trimmed by 2 bases and 9 bases, with 10 bases remaining between them. CDR3 length: 12 amino acids. Germline CDR1 ENHRY, CDR2 SYGVKD. DNA of the CDR3: TGTGCCATCAGTGAGGACAGCGGCAAAGCTTTCTTT. Residues: CAISEDSGKAFF.

The chain recombines TRBV7-2 with TRBJ2-7, with D unclear. V shed 3 bases and J shed 6 bases, with 6 bases lying between them. This CDR3 comprises 11 residues. The V gene's germline CDR1 is SGHTA and CDR2 FQGNSA. In nucleotides, the CDR3 is TGTGCCAGCAGCTTTTCGGGCGAGCAGTACTTC. This encodes CASSFSGEQYF.

Comments on this clone: Other DNA sequences from this sample encode an identical CDR3 as well. Written as DNA, the CDR3 is TGTGCCATCAGTCCGGGACAGATCTACGAGCAGTACTTC. Residues: CAISPGQIYEQYF. The chain uses TRBV10-3 and TRBJ2-7; TRBD1 matches at 7 bases. CDR1 and CDR2 from the germline V gene are ENHRY and SYGVKD. V was pared by 5 bases and J by 3 bases, with 4 bases of the junction left unmatched. CDR3 length: 13 amino acids.

The rearrangement uses TRBV9 and TRBJ2-2; TRBD2 aligns across 10 bases. Germline V gene data show CDR1 as SGDLS and CDR2 as YYNGEE. The CDR3 length is 17 residues. Trimming at V came to 0 bases and at J to 2 bases, leaving 4 bases not matched to a gene. CDR3 nucleotide sequence: TGTGCCAGCAGCGTAGGGGGACTAGCGATTAACACCGGGGAGCTGTTTTTT. It specifies CASSVGGLAINTGELFF.

About this clone: This sample also contains other DNA sequences that code for the same CDR3. J is TRBJ1-1 and V is TRBV18, with D uncertain. Germline assignment: CDR1 KGHSH and CDR2 LQKENI. This CDR3 comprises 12 residues. The V and J ends lost 3 bases and 5 bases respectively, with 7 bases between them. CDR3 nucleotides: TGTGCCAGCTCACCGGGCACTACTGAAGCTTTCTTT. It is translated as CASSPGTTEAFF.

The chain combines TRBV7-3 with TRBJ2-5; D is tentatively TRBD1 or TRBD2 (5 bases each). V was pared by 4 bases and J by 1 base, with 10 bases between. Germline loops: CDR1 SGHTA, CDR2 FQGTGA. CDR3 length: 14 amino acids. This chain's CDR3 is CASSWGGPQETQYF. In nucleotides, the CDR3 is TGTGCCAGCAGCTGGGGCGGGCCCCAAGAGACCCAGTACTTC.

The chain's CDR3 is CASSPRTAIDEQFF. CDR3 coding DNA: TGTGCCAGCTCACCCCGGACTGCTATCGATGAGCAGTTCTTC. This rearrangement joins TRBV18 to TRBJ2-1; a possible D gene is TRBD2 (5 bases). CDR1 KGHSH and CDR2 LQKENI come from the germline V gene. The CDR3 contains 14 residues. Trimming removed 3 bases from V and 8 bases from J, with 14 bases in between.

The chain combines TRBV7-3 with TRBJ1-3, with 7 positions matching TRBD1. Trimming took 0 bases from V and 2 from J; bases not matched to a gene: 1. Germline-derived CDR1 and CDR2 are SGHTA and FQGTGA. The CDR3 extends over 15 amino acids. The CDR3 DNA follows: TGTGCCAGCAGCTTAACCGGGACAGCTGGAAACACCATATATTTT. This gives the protein CASSLTGTAGNTIYF. Drawing the rest from reference TRBV7-3 and TRBJ1-3, the complete variable domain is GAGVSQTPSNKVTEKGKYVELRCDPISGHTALYWYRQSLGQGPEFLIYFQGTGAADDSGLPNDRFFAVRPEGSVSTLKIQRTERGDSAVYLCASSLTGTAGNTIYFGEGSWLTVV.

Turning to this clone: This sample also contains other DNA sequences that code for the same CDR3. This chain connects TRBV5-4 to TRBJ1-3; D is possibly TRBD1 (5 bases). CDR1 is SGHNT, CDR2 YYREEE, per germline (reference sequence). V was clipped by 2 bases and J by 2 bases, with 8 bases between them. This CDR3 spans 14 amino acids. CDR3 nucleotides: TGTGCCAGCAGCTTCGGGGCCCCTGGAAACACCATATATTTT. Protein sequence: CASSFGAPGNTIYF. The full variable domain, rest sourced from reference TRBV5-4 and TRBJ1-3, is ETGVTQSPTHLIKTRGQQVTLRCSSQSGHNTVSWYQQALGQGPQFIFQYYREEENGRGNFPPRFSGLQFPNYSSELNVNALELDDSALYLCASSFGAPGNTIYFGEGSWLTVV.

This rearrangement joins TRBV13 to TRBJ2-3, with 8 bases that match TRBD2. The CDR3 length is 15 residues. The junction had 4 bases not matched to a gene; V was cut back by 5 bases and J by 0 bases. Germline loops: CDR1 PRHDT, CDR2 FYEKMQ (reference sequence). For the CDR3, the DNA is TGTGCCAGCAGCAAGCGGGGGATAAGCACAGATACGCAGTATTTT. Translation gives CASSKRGISTDTQYF.

As for this clone: At the DNA level, this CDR3 is encoded by other sequences in the same sample as well. The chain couples TRBV5-1 to TRBJ1-5; maybe TRBD1 (5 bases). CDR1 is SGHRS and CDR2 is YFSETQ in the germline V gene. V shed 0 bases and J shed 4 bases, with 11 bases lying between them. The CDR3 is made up of 15 amino acids. The CDR3 reads CASSLEGQRNQPQHF. The CDR3 DNA follows: TGCGCCAGCAGCTTGGAGGGGCAGCGAAATCAGCCCCAGCATTTT.

This CDR3 is CASSEGLAGRNEQFF. CDR3 bases: TGTGCCAGCAGTGAGGGACTAGCGGGCCGAAATGAGCAGTTCTTC. This chain connects TRBV2 to TRBJ2-1; 12 nucleotides line up with TRBD2. The V and J ends lost 3 bases and 7 bases, in that order; junction bases with no gene match: 4. This CDR3 is built from 15 residues. Germline assignment: CDR1 SNHLY and CDR2 FYNNEI. Complete variable domain (other parts from reference TRBV2 and TRBJ2-1): EPEVTQTPSHQVTQMGQEVILRCVPISNHLYFYWYRQILGQKVEFLVSFYNNEISEKSEIFDDQFSVERPDGSNFTLKIRSTKLEDSAMYFCASSEGLAGRNEQFFGPGTRLTVL.

The gene calls are TRBV2 and TRBJ1-2; 7 nucleotides align to TRBD1. The CDR3 has 13 amino acids. The J segment lost 6 bases and the V segment lost 6 bases, leaving 7 bases of the junction unmatched. Looked up from germline, CDR1 is SNHLY and CDR2 is FYNNEI. The DNA of the CDR3 is TGTGCCAGCAGGGCAGGGGGAGTAAATGGCTACACCTTC. Amino acids: CASRAGGVNGYTF.

This sequence joins TRBV4-2 and TRBJ1-4; no clear D. The CDR3 length is 15 residues. Looked up from germline, CDR1 is LGHNA and CDR2 is YNFKEQ. V was trimmed by 1 base and J by 8 bases, leaving 14 bases between them. The chain's CDR3 is CASSQATETLEKLFF. CDR3 sequence (DNA): TGTGCCAGCAGCCAAGCTACAGAAACCCTAGAAAAACTGTTTTTT.

The J gene is TRBJ1-6, the V gene TRBV10-3, with D unresolved. Between the trimmed V and J ends, which lost 0 bases and 6 bases, there was a span of 6 bases. The germline gives CDR1 ENHRY, CDR2 SYGVKD. This CDR3 is built from 14 residues. The CDR3 region is CAISESSVNSPLHF. Here the CDR3 DNA reads TGTGCCATCAGTGAGTCGTCAGTTAATTCACCCCTCCACTTT.

For the CDR3, the DNA is TGTGCCAGCAGTTTGACCCTCGAGGGTAACTATGGCTACACCTTC. Its translation is CASSLTLEGNYGYTF. The chain combines TRBV28 with TRBJ1-2; D is uncertain. The CDR3 is 15 residues long. Germline V gene sequence: CDR1 MDHEN, CDR2 SYDVKM. The V and J ends lost 3 bases and 1 base respectively, with 12 bases between them.

V usage is TRBV5-1 and J usage is TRBJ2-7; possibly TRBD2 for D (7 bases). This CDR3 region has 18 residues. The V end was cut by 3 bases, the J end by 3 bases, with 25 bases between. CDR1 SGHRS and CDR2 YFSETQ come from the germline V gene. CDR3 loop: CASSSRPLGGPSDYEQYF. The CDR3 DNA follows: TGCGCCAGCAGCTCGAGACCCCTCGGGGGGCCTTCCGACTACGAGCAGTACTTC. Full variable domain (rest looked up from reference TRBV5-1 and TRBJ2-7): KAGVTQTPRYLIKTRGQQVTLSCSPISGHRSVSWYQQTPGQGLQFLFEYFSETQRNKGNFPGRFSGRQFSNSRSEMNVSTLELGDSALYLCASSSRPLGGPSDYEQYFGPGTRLTVT.

V gene TRBV6-6 combines with J gene TRBJ2-7; TRBD1 agrees at 9 bases. This CDR3 region has 13 residues. CDR1 is MNHNY and CDR2 is SVGAGI in the germline V gene (reference sequence). J lost 0 bases, V lost 11 bases, and 5 bases had no gene match. In DNA form, the CDR3 reads TGTGCCTCGGACAGGGGTAGCTCCTACGAGCAGTACTTC. Amino acids: CASDRGSSYEQYF.

This chain joins TRBV11-3 and TRBJ2-1, with a weak D call TRBD2 (5 bases). V was pared by 5 bases and J by 13 bases, with 21 bases between. The CDR3 is 14 residues long. The V gene's germline CDR1 is SGHNT and CDR2 YENEEA. The CDR3 DNA follows: TGTGCCAGCAGCGAAAGGACGGATTCAGGACTCCAGTTCTTC. Its translation is CASSERTDSGLQFF.

The chain joins TRBV5-6 to TRBJ2-3; no clear D gene. This CDR3 has 13 amino acids. The V end was cut by 1 base, the J end by 6 bases, with 9 bases between. Germline V gene lookup returns CDR1 SGHDT and CDR2 YYEEEE. The CDR3 is CASSLSLGDTQYF. The DNA of the CDR3 is TGTGCCAGCAGCTTGTCTCTGGGGGATACGCAGTATTTT.

The rearrangement links TRBV6-1 to TRBJ2-2; D uncertain. The V and J ends lost 7 bases and 7 bases respectively, with 7 bases between them. The germline gives CDR1 MNHNS, CDR2 SASEGT. The CDR3 has 11 residues. DNA for the CDR3: TGTGCCAGCATTCTCCGCGGGGAGCTGTTTTTT. Protein sequence: CASILRGELFF.

The chain carries TRBV4-2 and TRBJ2-1; 9 nucleotides line up with TRBD2. The CDR3 length is 16 residues. Trimming took 5 bases from V and 7 from J; bases not matched to a gene: 12. The germline CDR1 and CDR2 sequences are LGHNA and YNFKEQ. The CDR3 sequence is CASSSSLSGRFNEQFF. As DNA, the CDR3 is TGTGCCAGCAGCTCCTCGTTAAGCGGGAGGTTTAATGAGCAGTTCTTC.